The source of this T cell receptor (beta chain) is a study of blood T cells in healthy people across ages. Each donor supplied roughly 9.1 milliliters of peripheral blood. A sample-barcoded 5' primer and a J-beta primer mix were used in a second PCR of roughly 6 to 11 cycles. Tagging of each cDNA molecule was performed by a template-switch adaptor with 12 random nucleotides. TCRdb re-derived calls from the 5' RACE reads in MiXCR, one entry per CDR3 protein. The table has about 1.8 million distinct CDR3 sequences, roughly 49% seen once; the top ten hold 2.1%. As to this clonotype: What it binds is not known.

The study, taken as a whole, reports: Researchers said unsorted PBMCs prevented a conclusive naive versus antigen-experienced comparison. The study regarded diversity estimates from one million T cells as underestimates.

V trimming: 8 bases; J trimming: 5 bases; junction bases outside the gene matches: 8. CDR1 is SGHVS and CDR2 is FNYEAQ in the germline V gene. This CDR3 region has 14 residues. The source material was blood. The source of this sequence is a woman in her 40s in good health. This chain uses TRBV7-6 with TRBJ2-1, with TRBD2 matching 8 bases. CDR3 DNA sequence: TGTGCCAGCGGTGGACGGGGGGGACACAATGAGCAGTTCTTC. Its translation is CASGGRGGHNEQFF.